Presented here are 4 T cell receptor beta chains from one specimen sequenced in a study of beta chain features in type 1 diabetes. Investigators reverse transcribed all isolated RNA, so they sequenced expressed TCRB transcripts. Some clones are missing from TCRdb's copy, which holds only in-frame ones; the method was immunoSEQ multiplex PCR. This table holds roughly 250,000 clones, 9% to 10% found once. The specimen was naive CD4+ T cells from blood. These receptors originate from a woman younger than 30 in good health.

The rearrangement links TRBV18 to TRBJ2-7; D remains ambiguous. Germline CDR1 and CDR2: KGHSH and LQKENI. The CDR3 sequence is 13 residues long. V lost 3 bases and J lost 3, with 9 bases in between. CDR3 region: CASSPPLDYEQYF. In DNA form, the CDR3 reads TGTGCCAGCTCACCCCCCCTAGACTACGAGCAGTACTTC.

CDR3 residues: CASSLDRLNEKLFF. CDR3 DNA sequence: TGTGCCAGCAGCTTGGACAGGCTCAATGAAAAACTGTTTTTT. The chain carries TRBV5-6 and TRBJ1-4, with a tentative D call TRBD1 (5 bases). The CDR3 spans 14 residues. V was trimmed by 0 bases and J by 5 bases, leaving 8 bases between them. Germline lookup yields CDR1 SGHDT and CDR2 YYEEEE.

This clone has more than one count but fewer than ten. The genes are TRBV21-1 and TRBJ1-1; the table calls TRBD1, which could not be checked here. TRBV21-1 is designated a pseudogene. The CDR3 is made up of 14 amino acids. For the CDR3, the DNA is TGTGCCAGCAGTCCCTTCGGGACAGTCACTGAAGCTTTCTTT. Its protein is CASSPFGTVTEAFF.

This clone was observed a handful of times. The chain is built from TRBV9 and TRBJ2-1; D is perhaps TRBD2 (6 bases). This CDR3 comprises 16 residues. CDR1 and CDR2 (germline): SGDLS, YYNGEE. Trimming removed 4 bases from V and 4 bases from J, with 18 bases in between. CDR3 sequence: CASSPGRGSRYNEQFF. CDR3 bases: TGTGCCAGCAGCCCGGGCCGGGGGTCCCGGTACAATGAGCAGTTCTTC.